This paragraph reports one TCR beta chain. The antigen is unknown. Trimming shortened V by 3 bases and J by 2 bases, and 3 bases separated the two germline ends. The CDR3 contains 12 residues. The germline gives CDR1 SGHTA, CDR2 FQGNSA. The record originates from a study of siplizumab effects on memory and regulatory T cells. Measured with immunoSEQ multiplex PCR; TCRdb has only the in-frame clones, and not every one. The data hold fewer than 120,000 clones, with about nine tenths observed a single time. Study-level findings and limits: Relative to controls at more than 25%, mappable alloreactive CD4+ clones exhibited a mean Treg-derived proportion of approximately 70% with siplizumab.

The sequenced material came from CD4+ T cells sorted from blood. The receptor's source is a human donor in good health. The chain has TRBV7-2 and TRBJ2-3; no definite D call. The CDR3 protein is CASSFYTDTQYF. CDR3 nucleotides: TGTGCCAGCAGCTTCTACACAGATACGCAGTATTTT.